This T cell receptor (beta chain) was recorded in a study of cytomegalovirus exposure and HLA in healthy donors (dated by TCRdb to about 2017). In terms of the full investigation: An earlier analysis of approximately 640 of the donors reported approximately 300 Gb of sequence data and more than 90 million unique TCR beta sequences from 190 million or so T cells. An early release covering roughly 640 HLA-typed donors comprised about 290 gigabases of sequencing data and about 90 million unique TCR sequences. The genetic ancestry cluster associated with self-reported Caucasian donors included roughly 84% of the approximately 410 genotyped donors. The aim of the study was to test whether cataloging public T cell receptors could identify signatures of past pathogen exposure. The study profiled the T cell repertoires of 550 to 700 subjects by immunosequencing and related them to cytomegalovirus serostatus. Along with the approximately 670-subject first cohort, a separate validation cohort of over a hundred different subjects was used. To predict cytomegalovirus infection status, the study brought together high-throughput TCR immunosequencing, statistical association of individual TCRs with disease status, and machine learning. To study patterns of TCR occurrence, a later analysis re-analyzed previously published TCR beta repertoires from 500 to 850 donors and added high-resolution HLA genotyping. Rather than using new phenotypic data, the later analysis identified candidate immune exposures from TCR beta sequences and from how often those sequences occurred across donors. To decide whether each TCR beta V gene segment behaved as functional or pseudogenic, an earlier analysis of 587 of the donors relied on high-throughput TCR beta sequencing. Alongside the repertoire data, information on donor age, sex, ethnicity and CMV serostatus was compiled. A later genetic analysis took genome-wide SNP genotypes for 398 of the 666 donors and used that subset as a discovery cohort. All discovery cohort repertoires had been generated using a single sequencing platform. Both class I and class II loci were covered by HLA typing, at four-digit resolution. The number of typed donors differed by locus: about 620-640 for A, B, C, DRB1 and DQB1; 522 for DQA1; 606 for DPA1; and 450 to 480 for DPB1. Five DR-DQ haplotypes were handled as single units for association and clustering because linkage in the cohort was strong. Among a few hundred genotyped donors of the cohort, an average of 235,054 unique TCR beta nucleotide sequences were sequenced per donor, approximately 20% of them non-productive.

The count of this clone is one. The antigen this receptor binds is unknown. At one end the junction does not follow the germline gene, possibly because of a read error. In total, approximately 700 healthy bone marrow donors made up the cohort. At the time of sampling, every cohort member was nominally healthy, though immune exposures that went unrecorded were likely present. The donor tested CMV seronegative and was one of the 352 seronegative cohort members. A peripheral blood sample was provided by each donor, and peripheral blood mononuclear cells were used for TCR beta sequencing. Genomic DNA extraction from the blood cell samples was performed with the Qiagen DNeasy Blood Extraction Kit. For CDR1 and CDR2, the germline V gene lists MNHEY and SVGAGI. The CDR3 contains 12 residues, cysteine and phenylalanine counted. Left in the record is the CDR3 DNA by itself, 36 bases read in frame from the first base.

Here is what the overall study found, with its caveats: Some IMGT-functional V segments, including TRBV6-2 and TRBV6-3, could not be distinguished by the 87-base-pair reads and were therefore excluded. In a later analysis, HLA-associated TCR beta chains were found to be more clonally expanded and to have lower generation probabilities than equally common non-associated chains. Three of the identified cytomegalovirus-associated TCR beta chains were confirmed in vitro to be specific for cytomegalovirus antigens. Compared with the 666-donor mean, donors in an Asian-associated ancestry cluster had fewer N-insertions in productive TCRs, according to a later genetic analysis. Specific HLA alleles were associated with 15,000 to 20,000 TCR beta sequences at a false discovery rate of 0.05 in a later analysis. This cohort had only TCR beta chains sequenced, and the lack of alpha or paired-chain data limited which features could be detected. Sequencing depth was assumed to be roughly uniform across donors in the presence/absence analyses, though that assumption may not hold. The authors suggested that the approach could potentially be generalized to other disease states and immunological phenotypes. A group of highly shared sequence variants was considered likely to be a technical artifact of the sequencing pipeline. Correlated functional status among segregating V segments might be attributable to linkage disequilibrium, but an unknown experimental factor could not be ruled out. A further reported finding was that TCR beta sequences accurately predicted the HLA-A and HLA-B alleles for most subjects in the first cohort. Most TCR sequences were seen in very few donors, while some public TCRs were found in many individuals. A later analysis reported that several top co-occurrence clusters appeared linked to parvovirus B19, influenza, CMV and Epstein-Barr virus. A later analysis found that most CMV-associated TCR beta chains appeared HLA-restricted, with HLA associations seemingly driven largely by CMV exposure. Because counts were too low, seventeen rarely observed V segments, including chromosome 9 orphons, were excluded from the earlier analysis of 587 of the donors. The study gave a list of roughly 150 TCR beta chains associated with cytomegalovirus. When HLA alleles, especially DR and DQ, strongly co-occurred, attributing TCR associations to individual alleles was difficult. In an earlier analysis of some 640 of the donors, most TCR beta V segments were observed in productive rearrangements about 90% or about 30% of the time, broadly matching IMGT annotations. A later genetic analysis associated a missense DCLRE1C variant with V-gene and J-gene trimming of TCR beta chains, and an independent cohort replicated the association. For the cohort, immune exposure information was limited to CMV serostatus. Because HLA typing was missing for some donors at each locus, association tests included only the typed subset. In a later analysis, TCR association rates were found to vary across HLA loci, with the most associated TCRs seen for DRB1 alleles and the fewest for HLA-C alleles. Cytomegalovirus status was reported to be diagnosed by the classifier with high specificity and sensitivity in both the original and validation cohorts.

The library was built by means of the immunoSEQ multiplex PCR assay. A mixture of 60 forward primers for TCR Vbeta segments and 13 reverse primers for TCR Jbeta segments was used in the multiplex PCR. The CDR3 region of rearranged TCR beta genes was amplified from genomic DNA with a multiplex PCR assay. On the Illumina HiSeq System, the amplified TCR beta libraries were sequenced as 87-base-pair reads. As for how the authors treated the data: Across the 666 repertoires, a later analysis counted approximately 83 million unique TCR beta chains, around 11 million of which were shared by at least two donors. Raw reads were error-corrected and collapsed into unique sequences by a nearest-neighbor algorithm in which closely related sequences were merged to remove PCR and sequencing errors. CDR3 sequences were aligned to IMGT reference sequences to assign V, D and J gene segments. For a sequence to be retained, a match of at least six nucleotides to both a V gene segment and a J gene segment was required. A rearrangement counted as productive if the CDR3 had no stop codons and remained in frame with V and J, and every other rearrangement counted as non-productive. CDR3 was defined by IMGT convention, running from the second conserved V-encoded cysteine to the conserved J-encoded phenylalanine. The earlier analysis of 550 to 650 of the donors excluded any sequence lacking an unambiguous match to a single V gene segment. An earlier analysis of a few hundred of the donors classified V segments as functional when productive rearrangements were above 56.7% and as segregating when the standard deviation between donors was above 5%. A statistical classification framework was built for diagnosing cytomegalovirus status from the catalog of TCR beta chain sequences. In a later analysis, TCR nucleotide sequences were compared against IMGT/GENE-DB human TR gene sequences so that V and J genes could be assigned. The TCRdist pipeline was used in a later analysis to assign CDR3 sequences and most-parsimonious VDJ recombination scenarios. A later analysis defined each TCR beta chain by its CDR3 amino acid sequence plus V-gene family, and excluded reads lacking a unique V-gene family. As a way to deal with suspected cross-contamination and a sequencing artifact, a later analysis dropped hundreds of nucleotide sequences that were highly shared and had low generation probability. In a later analysis, a clonal expansion index for each public chain was calculated from normalized within-repertoire ranks of inferred template counts. In a later analysis, generation probabilities were computed using a VDJ recombination model fitted to out-of-frame rearrangements, and the results were checked against IGoR. In a later analysis, TCR-TCR, TCR-HLA and TCR-CMV co-occurrence was scored with hypergeometric tests, and a repertoire-size bias correction was applied to TCR pairs. To estimate false discovery rates, a later analysis permuted the HLA or CMV assignments 20 times. In a later analysis, co-occurring TCRs were grouped with DBSCAN, and TCRdist sequence similarity was added when clustering was performed within HLA-allele-positive subsets. Repertoires with fewer than 30,000 or more than 120,000 public chains, plus five repertoires with anomalous nucleotide sharing, were excluded from co-occurrence clustering. TCRdb obtained this table from immuneACCESS and retained in-frame rearrangements with V and J assigned. These tables miss some clones; where compared with another copy, unresolved V genes account for less than half of the shortfall, and the remainder is unexplained. The V and J calls and clone size come from that table; D and trimming were worked out from the DNA. This sample is represented by around 190,000 clones; roughly 80% of them were singletons. Clones ranked in the top ten supply under 3% of the sample.

This receptor was taken from a woman in her twenties or thirties in good health and CMV-seronegative. Sequenced input: PBMCs. The rearranged chain carries TRBV6-5 and TRBJ1-2; no D gene call is confident. The CDR3: CASRYGVSGYPF. The DNA sequence is TGTGCCAGCCGCTACGGGGTATCCGGCTACCCCTTC.